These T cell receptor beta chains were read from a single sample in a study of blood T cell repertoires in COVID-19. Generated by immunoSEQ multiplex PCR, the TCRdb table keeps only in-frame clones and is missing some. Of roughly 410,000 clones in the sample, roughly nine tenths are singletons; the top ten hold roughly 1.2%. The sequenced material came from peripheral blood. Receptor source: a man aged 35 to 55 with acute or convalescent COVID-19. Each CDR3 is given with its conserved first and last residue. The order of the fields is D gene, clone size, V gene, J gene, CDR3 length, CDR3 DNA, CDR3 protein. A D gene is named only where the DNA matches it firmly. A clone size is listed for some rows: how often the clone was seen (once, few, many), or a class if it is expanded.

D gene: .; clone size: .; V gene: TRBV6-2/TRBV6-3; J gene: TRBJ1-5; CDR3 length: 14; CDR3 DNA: TGTGCCAGCAGTGACGGGGGTGCGTTTCAGCCCCAGCATTTT; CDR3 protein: CASSDGGAFQPQHF
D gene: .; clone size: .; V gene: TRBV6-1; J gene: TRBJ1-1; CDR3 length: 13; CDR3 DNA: TGTGCCAGCAGTGAACTACAGGTCCCTGAAGCTTTCTTT; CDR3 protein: CASSELQVPEAFF
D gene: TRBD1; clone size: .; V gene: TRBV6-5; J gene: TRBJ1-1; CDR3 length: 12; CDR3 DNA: TGTGCCAGCAGACGCAACGACAGGGTGGCTTTCTTT; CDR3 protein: CASRRNDRVAFF
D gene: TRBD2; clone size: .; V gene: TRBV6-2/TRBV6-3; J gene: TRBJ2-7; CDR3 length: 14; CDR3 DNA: TGTGCCAGCAGTCCCAGCGGGAGCTCCTACGAGCAGTACTTC; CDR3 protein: CASSPSGSSYEQYF
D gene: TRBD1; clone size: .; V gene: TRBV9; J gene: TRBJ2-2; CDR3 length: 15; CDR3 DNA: TGTGCCAGCAGGTTGAGACAGGGAGACACCGGGGAGCTGTTTTTT; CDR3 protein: CASRLRQGDTGELFF
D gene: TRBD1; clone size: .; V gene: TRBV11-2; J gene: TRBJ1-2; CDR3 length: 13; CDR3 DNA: TGTGCCAGCAGCCCTTCAGGGGGCTATGGCTACACCTTC; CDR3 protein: CASSPSGGYGYTF
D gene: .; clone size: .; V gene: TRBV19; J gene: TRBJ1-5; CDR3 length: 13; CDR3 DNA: TGTGCCACCCATATGGGGCGAAATCAGCCCCAGCATTTT; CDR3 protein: CATHMGRNQPQHF
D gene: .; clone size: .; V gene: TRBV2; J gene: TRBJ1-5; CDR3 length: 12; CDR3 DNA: TGTGCCAGCTGGACACCCAATCAGCCCCAGCATTTT; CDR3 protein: CASWTPNQPQHF
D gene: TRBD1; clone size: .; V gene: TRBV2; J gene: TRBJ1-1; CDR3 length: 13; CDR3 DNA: TGTGCCAGCAGGCGGGACAGGGGGAATGAAGCTTTCTTT; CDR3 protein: CASRRDRGNEAFF
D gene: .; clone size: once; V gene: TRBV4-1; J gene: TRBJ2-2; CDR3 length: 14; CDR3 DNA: TGCGCCAGCAGACCAACTATCGATCCCGGGGAGCTGTTTTTT; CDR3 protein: CASRPTIDPGELFF
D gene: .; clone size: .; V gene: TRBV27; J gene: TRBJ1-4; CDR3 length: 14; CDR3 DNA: TGTGCCAGCAGTTTATCGCGTTTGGATGAAAAACTGTTTTTT; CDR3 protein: CASSLSRLDEKLFF
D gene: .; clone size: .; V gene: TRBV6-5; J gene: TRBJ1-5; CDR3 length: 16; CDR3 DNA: TGTGCCAGCAGTTACTCGAAGGACGGGGGGTTACAGCCCCAGCATTTT; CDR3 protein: CASSYSKDGGLQPQHF
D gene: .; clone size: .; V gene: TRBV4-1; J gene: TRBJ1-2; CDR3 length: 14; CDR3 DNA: TGCGCCAGCAGCCATTCCCTTTCTGACTATGGCTACACCTTC; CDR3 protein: CASSHSLSDYGYTF
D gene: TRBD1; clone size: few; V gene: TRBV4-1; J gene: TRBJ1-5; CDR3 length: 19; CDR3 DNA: TGCGCCAGCAGCCAAGACTCCAGGACAGGGGGCTCCCATAATCAGCCCCAGCATTTT; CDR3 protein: CASSQDSRTGGSHNQPQHF
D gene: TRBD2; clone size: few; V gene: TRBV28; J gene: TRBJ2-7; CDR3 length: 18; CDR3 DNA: TGTGCCAGCAGCATTGTTCCGGGACTAGCGGGAGGTACCTACGAGCAGTACTTC; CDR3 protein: CASSIVPGLAGGTYEQYF
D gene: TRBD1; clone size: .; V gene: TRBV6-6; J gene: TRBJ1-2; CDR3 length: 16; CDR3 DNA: TGTGCCAGCAGTTACTGGACAGGGGGCGTTATGCCTGGCTACACCTTC; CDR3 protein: CASSYWTGGVMPGYTF
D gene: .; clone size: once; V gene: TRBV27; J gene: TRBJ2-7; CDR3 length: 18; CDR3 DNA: TGTGCCAGCAGTTTAAGAGGGGGGGGACCGGTCGGACTCTACGAGCAGTACTTC; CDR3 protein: CASSLRGGGPVGLYEQYF
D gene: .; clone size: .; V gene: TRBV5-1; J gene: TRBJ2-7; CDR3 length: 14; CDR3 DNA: TGCGCCAGCAGCTTGGACAGGAGATCCTACGAGCAGTACTTC; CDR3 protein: CASSLDRRSYEQYF
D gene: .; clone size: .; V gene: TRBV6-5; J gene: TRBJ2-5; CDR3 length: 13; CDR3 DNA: TGTGCCAGCCGAAGAGACAGACAAGAGACCCAGTACTTC; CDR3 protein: CASRRDRQETQYF
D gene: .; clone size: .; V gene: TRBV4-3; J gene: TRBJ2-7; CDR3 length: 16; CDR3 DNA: TGCGCCAGCAGCGCGCGGGACGCGCGCCTATCCTACGAGCAGTACTTC; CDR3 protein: CASSARDARLSYEQYF
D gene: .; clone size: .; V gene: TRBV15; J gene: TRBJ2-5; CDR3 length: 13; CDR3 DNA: TGTGCCACCAGCAGAGAGACGCGGGAGACCCAGTACTTC; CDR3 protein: CATSRETRETQYF
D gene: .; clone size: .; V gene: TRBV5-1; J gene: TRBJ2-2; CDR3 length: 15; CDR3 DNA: TGCGCCAGCAGCTTGGCTTATCCGAACACCGGGGAGCTGTTTTTT; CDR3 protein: CASSLAYPNTGELFF
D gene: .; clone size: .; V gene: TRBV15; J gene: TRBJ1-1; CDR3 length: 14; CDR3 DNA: TGTGCCACCTCGTTGAGGTACGGGGTCCCTGAAGCTTTCTTT; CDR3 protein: CATSLRYGVPEAFF
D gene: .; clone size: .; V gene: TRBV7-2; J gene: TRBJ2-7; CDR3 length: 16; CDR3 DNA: TGTGCCAGCAGCTTAACTCTGTGGACAGATACCTACGAGCAGTACTTC; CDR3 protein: CASSLTLWTDTYEQYF
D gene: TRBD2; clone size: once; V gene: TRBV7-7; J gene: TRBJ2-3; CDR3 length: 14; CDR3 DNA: TGTGCTAGCAGTCGCCGCGGGGGGGCAGATACGCAGTATTTT; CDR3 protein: CASSRRGGADTQYF
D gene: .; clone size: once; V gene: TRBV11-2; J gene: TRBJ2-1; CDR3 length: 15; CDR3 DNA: TGTGCCAGCAGCTTAGGTGGGGCCTCCTACAATGAGCAGTTCTTC; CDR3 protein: CASSLGGASYNEQFF
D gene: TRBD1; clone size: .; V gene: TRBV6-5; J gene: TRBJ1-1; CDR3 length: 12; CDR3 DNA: TGTGCCAGCAGTCCACAACAGGGGGCAGCTTTCTTT; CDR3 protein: CASSPQQGAAFF
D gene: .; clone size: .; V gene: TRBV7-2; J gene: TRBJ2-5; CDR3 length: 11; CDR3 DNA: TGTGCCAGCAGCAGCGTAGAGACCCAGTACTTC; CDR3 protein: CASSSVETQYF
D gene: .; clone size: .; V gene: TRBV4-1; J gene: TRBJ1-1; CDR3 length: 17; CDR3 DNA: TGCGCCAGCAGCCAAGGCGGGAAAGGCTTTATGAACACTGAAGCTTTCTTT; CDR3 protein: CASSQGGKGFMNTEAFF
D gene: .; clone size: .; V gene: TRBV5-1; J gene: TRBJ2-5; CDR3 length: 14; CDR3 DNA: TGCGCCAGCAGCTTTCAGGGGACCCAAGAGACCCAGTACTTC; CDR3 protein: CASSFQGTQETQYF
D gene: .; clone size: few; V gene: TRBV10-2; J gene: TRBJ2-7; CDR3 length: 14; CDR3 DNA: TGCGCCAGCAGTGAGCTAGCCCCGGTAGGAAAGCAGTACTTC; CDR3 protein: CASSELAPVGKQYF
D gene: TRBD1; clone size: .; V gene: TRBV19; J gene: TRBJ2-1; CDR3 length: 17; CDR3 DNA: TGTGCCAGTAGTCCACTCTCGGGACAGCACTTCTACAATGAGCAGTTCTTC; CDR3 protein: CASSPLSGQHFYNEQFF
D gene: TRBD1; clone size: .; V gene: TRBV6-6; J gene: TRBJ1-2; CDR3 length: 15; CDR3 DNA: TGTGCCAGCAGTCCGAGACAGGGCTCTCGATATGGCTACACCTTC; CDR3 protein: CASSPRQGSRYGYTF
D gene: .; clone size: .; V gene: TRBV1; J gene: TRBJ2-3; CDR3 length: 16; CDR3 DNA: TGCACCAGCAGCCAGGTTCGACGCGACTTCACAGATACGCAGTATTTT; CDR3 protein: CTSSQVRRDFTDTQYF
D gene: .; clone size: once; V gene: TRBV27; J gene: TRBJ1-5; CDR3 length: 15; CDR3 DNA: TGTGCCAGCAGCAACAGGCCCGCATCCAATCAGCCCCAGCATTTT; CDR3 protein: CASSNRPASNQPQHF
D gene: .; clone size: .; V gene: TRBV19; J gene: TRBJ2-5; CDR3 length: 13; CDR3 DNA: TGTGCCAGTAGACCGACAGTGGAGCAGACCCAGTACTTC; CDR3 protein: CASRPTVEQTQYF
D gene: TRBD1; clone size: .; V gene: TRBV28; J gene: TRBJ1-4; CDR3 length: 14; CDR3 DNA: TGTGCCAGCACTGGAGGGGGCGGAGGGGAAAAACTGTTTTTT; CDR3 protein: CASTGGGGGEKLFF
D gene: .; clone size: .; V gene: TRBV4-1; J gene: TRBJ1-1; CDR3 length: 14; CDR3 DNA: TGCGCCAGCAGCCAAGATTTGCGACTTTCTGAAGCTTTCTTT; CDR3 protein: CASSQDLRLSEAFF